This T cell receptor (beta chain) was recorded in a study of blood T cell repertoires in COVID-19. Whole-study context: Samples representing acute and convalescent COVID-19 were sourced from the United States, Italy and Spain. From T cells, B-cell-depleted T cells, or PBMCs came the material, which was cDNA or gDNA.

Original analysis: Using reference gene primer amplification, nucleated cell counts were estimated. The protocol was immunoSEQ multiplex PCR, while the TCRdb copy is restricted to in-frame clones and leaves out a portion. D and trimming were read from the DNA, whereas the V and J calls and clone size are those reported in that table. The data contain almost 200,000 clones, 80% to 90% of them singletons. Sequenced sample: peripheral blood. The sequence was obtained from an older woman with acute or convalescent COVID-19.

The CDR3 bases are TGTGCCAGCAGGCGAATTCCAGGGATAAACATTCAGTACTTC. Translated, it gives CASRRIPGINIQYF. The rearrangement links TRBV11-2 to TRBJ2-4, with D possibly being TRBD1 (5 bases). CDR3 length equals 14 residues. Trimming cost V 6 bases and J 6 bases, with 15 bases left between them. Germline V lookup: CDR1 SGHAT, CDR2 FQNNGV.